These 10 T cell receptor beta chains share one sample of origin, sequenced in a study of monozygotic twins with inflammatory bowel disease. TCRdb reprocessed the 5' RACE reads and stores each CDR3 protein as one record, lacking DNA. This sample's table reports roughly 140,000 distinct CDR3 sequences. Input material: blood. These receptors were taken from a human donor with ulcerative colitis or Crohn's disease, or a healthy co-twin of an affected twin (not recorded which).

The CDR3 reads CAISGQISYNEQFF. The V gene is TRBV10-3, the J gene TRBJ2-1. The CDR3 sequence is 14 residues long. The V gene's germline CDR1 is ENHRY and CDR2 SYGVKD.

V is TRBV20-1 and J is TRBJ2-7; TCRdb lists TRBD1, though no DNA is available to test this call. CDR3 size: 15 residues. Germline V gene sequence: CDR1 DFQATT, CDR2 SNEGSKA (reference sequence). The CDR3 protein is CSARDGAGAPYEQYF.

The chain employs TRBV7-2 and TRBJ1-2; the D call of TRBD1 rests on TCRdb alone, since no DNA is present to check it. Germline V lookup: CDR1 SGHTA, CDR2 FQGNSA. CDR3 length equals 14 residues. This CDR3 reads CASRSSGARYGYTF.

The chain carries TRBV5-1 and TRBJ1-2; TCRdb's D call, TRBD1, is unchecked because there is no DNA. This CDR3 contains 15 residues. Germline V lookup: CDR1 SGHRS, CDR2 YFSETQ. The CDR3 sequence: CASSAFKGANYGYTF.

CDR3 sequence: CSARTRGGVSAKNIQYF. The chain employs TRBV20-1 and TRBJ2-4; TCRdb selects TRBD1, and the lack of DNA leaves this call unchecked. Germline V gene lookup returns CDR1 DFQATT and CDR2 SNEGSKA (reference sequence). CDR3 length: 17 residues.

The chain employs TRBV6-2 or TRBV6-3 and TRBJ1-5. This CDR3 is 14 amino acids long. Germline CDR1 and CDR2: MNHEY and SVGEGT. The CDR3 is CASRRGGFYGPQHF.

The rearrangement uses TRBV7-2 and TRBJ1-3. This CDR3 comprises 16 residues. Germline V gene sequence: CDR1 SGHTA, CDR2 FQGNSA. CDR3 sequence: CASSLIWTAWGNTIYF.

The rearrangement links TRBV5-5 to TRBJ2-1; TCRdb's assignment of TRBD1 cannot be checked, as there is no DNA. Germline CDR1 SGHKS, CDR2 YYEKEE (reference sequence). The CDR3 is 14 amino acids. The CDR3 region is CASSLGATGDEQFF.

The chain joins TRBV5-1 to TRBJ2-2; the TCRdb D gene call, TRBD1, has no DNA to confirm it. This CDR3 has 16 residues. The germline CDR1 and CDR2 sequences are SGHRS and YFSETQ. The CDR3 protein is CASSLGTETNTGELFF.

The gene calls are TRBV7-2 and TRBJ2-1; the TCRdb call, TRBD2, lacks DNA for checking. CDR3 length: 21 amino acids. Germline CDR1 SGHTA, CDR2 FQGNSA. CDR3 sequence: CASSLLSGTSGGPSSYNEQFF.